This TCR beta chain was recorded in a study of T cell responses to AZD1222 COVID-19 vaccine. Whole-study findings and limits: Regions 160-218 and 743-854 dominated among vaccine-associated CD4 TCRs spanning spike. The breadth and depth of Spike-specific TCRs increased once two AZD1222 doses had been given.

This CDR3 region has 16 residues. Germline V CDR1 and CDR2: SNHLY, FYNNEI. With 1 base removed from V and 4 bases from J, the gap between germline ends came to 14 bases. The table came from immunoSEQ multiplex PCR; TCRdb's copy has only in-frame clones and leaves some out. The sample records about 120,000 clones, around 90% being singletons. This clone was detected only a few times. What it binds is unknown. The sequenced sample was peripheral blood, obtained on day 0 of AZD1222 vaccination. The receptor was derived from an adult in good health. This chain connects TRBV2 to TRBJ1-5, with D uncertain. CDR3 residues: CASSEDVVTENQPQHF. For the CDR3, the DNA is TGTGCCAGCAGTGAAGATGTCGTAACAGAAAATCAGCCCCAGCATTTT.